The 9 T cell receptor beta chains below were found in one sample sequenced in a study of T cell responses to AZD1222 COVID-19 vaccine. The protocol was immunoSEQ multiplex PCR, while the TCRdb copy is restricted to in-frame clones and leaves out a portion. The table records roughly 70,000 clones, about 93% of them present only once. The sequenced sample was peripheral blood, obtained 28 days after the second dose of the MenACWY control vaccine. Receptor source: an adult who received the MenACWY meningococcal vaccine as a control.

This clone was detected once. The rearrangement uses TRBV15 and TRBJ2-6; no reliable D call. V lost 10 bases and J lost 3, with 7 bases in between. In germline, CDR1 is LNHNV, CDR2 YYDKDF (reference sequence). CDR3 length equals 12 residues. DNA for the CDR3: TGTGCCAAAATGGTTGGGGCCAACGTCCTGACTTTC. Translation: CAKMVGANVLTF. The full variable domain, rest sourced from reference TRBV15 and TRBJ2-6, is DAMVIQNPRYQVTQFGKPVTLSCSQTLNHNVMYWYQQKSSQAPKLLFHYYDKDFNNEADTPDNFQSRRPNTSFCFLDIRSPGLGDTAMYLCAKMVGANVLTFGAGSRLTVL.

V is TRBV30 and J is TRBJ1-4, with D tentatively TRBD1 (5 bases). Germline CDR1 GTSNPN, CDR2 SVGIG (reference sequence). The germline V and J ends were trimmed by 2 bases and 3 bases, with 10 bases remaining between them. The CDR3 loop spans 14 amino acids. Here the CDR3 DNA reads TGTGCCTGGAGTTTCGGGGGGGCTAATGAAAAACTGTTTTTT. Its protein is CAWSFGGANEKLFF.

The rearrangement uses TRBV19 and TRBJ2-3, with 11 bases fitting TRBD2. Germline values: CDR1 LNHDA, CDR2 SQIVND (reference sequence). V lost 6 bases to trimming and J lost 5 bases; unmatched junction nucleotides: 4. The CDR3 spans 14 residues. The CDR3 is CASSWLAGGDTQYF. In DNA form, the CDR3 reads TGTGCCAGTAGCTGGCTAGCGGGAGGAGATACGCAGTATTTT.

This chain uses TRBV20-1 with TRBJ2-1, with D possibly matching TRBD2 (5 bases). V was clipped by 3 bases and J by 6 bases, with 15 bases between them. CDR1 is DFQATT, CDR2 SNEGSKA, per germline (reference sequence). The CDR3 length is 14 residues. For the CDR3, the DNA is TGCAGTGCTAGTTCGCGGGTGGTTTCCAATGAGCAGTTCTTC. It encodes CSASSRVVSNEQFF.

The V gene is TRBV27, the J gene TRBJ2-1; 8 nucleotides line up with TRBD2. Germline lookup yields CDR1 MNHEY and CDR2 SMNVEV (reference sequence). The CDR3 length is 16 residues. Losses at the gene ends were 6 bases for V and 4 bases for J; bases not matched to a gene: 11. This CDR3 is CASRLGISGTYNEQFF. As DNA, the CDR3 is TGTGCCAGCAGACTGGGGATTAGCGGGACATACAATGAGCAGTTCTTC.

The chain combines TRBV6-5 with TRBJ1-2, with D possibly TRBD1 on 6 matching bases. The V end lost 6 bases, the J end lost 7 bases, and 18 bases lay between the germline ends. In germline, CDR1 is MNHEY, CDR2 SVGAGI. This CDR3 has 14 amino acids. CDR3: CASRTQGIPGGYTF. DNA for the CDR3: TGTGCCAGCAGGACACAGGGAATCCCTGGTGGCTACACCTTC.

The genes are TRBV7-9 and TRBJ2-2; 7 nucleotides align to TRBD2. The CDR3 consists of 15 residues. The V segment lost 2 bases and the J segment 6 bases; nucleotides outside the gene matches: 6. Germline V gene data show CDR1 as SEHNR and CDR2 as FQNEAQ (reference sequence). CDR3 protein: CASSLMGGVPGELFF. CDR3 nucleotide sequence: TGTGCCAGCAGCTTAATGGGAGGGGTCCCCGGGGAGCTGTTTTTT. Together with reference TRBV7-9 and TRBJ2-2, the CDR3 gives the full variable domain: DTGVSQNPRHKITKRGQNVTFRCDPISEHNRLYWYRQTLGQGPEFLTYFQNEAQLEKSRLLSDRFSAERPKGSFSTLEIQRTEQGDSAMYLCASSLMGGVPGELFFGEGSRLTVL.

V usage is TRBV7-2 and J usage is TRBJ2-7, with D perhaps TRBD2 (5 bases). Germline CDR1 reads SGHTA; CDR2 reads FQGNSA. Trimming stripped 5 bases from V and 3 bases from J, with 11 bases between. This CDR3 is built from 13 residues. In DNA form, the CDR3 reads TGTGCCAGCAGCCCGCGGACTGTCTACGAGCAGTACTTC. This encodes CASSPRTVYEQYF.

The CDR3 reads CASSRGTSGRTDTQYF. For the CDR3, the DNA is TGCGCCAGCAGCCGTGGAACTAGCGGGCGCACAGATACGCAGTATTTT. The chain combines TRBV5-1 with TRBJ2-3; 9 bases are shared with TRBD2. Per germline, CDR1 SGHRS and CDR2 YFSETQ. The CDR3 sequence is 16 residues long. The V and J ends lost 4 bases and 1 base, in that order; junction bases with no gene match: 7.